The 4 T cell receptor beta chains presented below share a single source sample, sequenced in a study of blood T cell repertoires in COVID-19. The table came from immunoSEQ multiplex PCR; TCRdb's copy has only in-frame clones and leaves some out. The table shows about 140,000 clones, with approximately 81% occurring only once. The sequenced sample was peripheral blood. The receptors stem from a human donor with acute or convalescent COVID-19. The donor label of this sample is uncertain.

The chain carries TRBV30 and TRBJ1-2; tentatively, D is TRBD1 (6 bases). The CDR3 length is 13 residues. The germline CDR1 and CDR2 sequences are GTSNPN and SVGIG (reference sequence). Deletions cut 2 bases from V and 5 bases from J, with 12 bases between. CDR3 nucleotide sequence: TGTGCCTGGAGTACAACAGGGATATATGGCTACACCTTC. Translated, it gives CAWSTTGIYGYTF.

The chain employs TRBV3-1 (or the pseudogene TRBV3-2) and TRBJ2-5; unclear D gene. Germline V CDR1 and CDR2: LGHDT, YNNKEL (reference sequence). The CDR3 sequence is 15 residues long. V was pared by 0 bases and J by 4 bases, with 12 bases between. In DNA form, the CDR3 reads TGTGCCAGCAGCCAAGATGGTTTAACGGTAGAGACCCAGTACTTC. Translation: CASSQDGLTVETQYF.

J is TRBJ2-5 and V is TRBV5-4, with D possibly matching TRBD2 (5 bases). There are 16 residues in the CDR3. Germline CDR1 and CDR2: SGHNT and YYREEE (reference sequence). The V end was cut by 0 bases, the J end by 5 bases, with 17 bases between. The CDR3 sequence: CASSLVVASGYETQYF. The CDR3 bases are TGTGCCAGCAGCTTGGTAGTGGCCAGCGGATATGAGACCCAGTACTTC.

This clone has just one count. The chain uses TRBV5-1 and TRBJ2-7; D remains ambiguous. The V and J ends lost 7 bases and 6 bases respectively, with 11 bases between them. Germline CDR1 is SGHRS and CDR2 is YFSETQ. This CDR3 is built from 11 residues. In DNA, the CDR3 is TGCGCCAGCCGCCTATCGTCCGAGCAGTACTTC. Protein sequence: CASRLSSEQYF.